This T cell receptor beta chain was identified in a study of control samples from healthy donors and cancer patients. Profiled with immunoSEQ multiplex PCR; TCRdb holds only in-frame clones, not every one. Here the sample spans about 55,000 clones, roughly 86% being singletons. There are 14 residues in the CDR3. V lost 2 bases, J lost 5 bases, and 12 bases lay in between. Germline assignment: CDR1 MDHEN and CDR2 SYDVKM. This clone was counted once. Sequenced sample: blood. The chain links TRBV28 to TRBJ2-5; weak D call: TRBD2 (6 bases). The TCR sequence derives from a man aged 50-60 years in good health. The CDR3 region is CASSLLGGDETQYF. The CDR3 coding sequence is TGTGCCAGCAGTTTACTCGGGGGAGACGAGACCCAGTACTTC.